The 31 T cell receptor beta chains in this list originate from one sample, sequenced in a study of CD8 T cells in ankylosing spondylitis. Study-wide points: Among TCR beta sequences, a motif of roughly 8 highly homologous variants appeared characteristic of ankylosing spondylitis blood.

From the 5' RACE reads, TCRdb called clonotypes with MiXCR, one entry per CDR3 protein. This sample yields approximately 500,000 distinct CDR3 sequences, of which more than 9.5% are seen a single time; under 7.5% belongs to the top ten. Their target antigens are unknown. The source material was blood, either unsorted or a sorted T cell fraction (not recorded which). Every receptor here comes from a male donor with ankylosing spondylitis.

This clonotype has just a few counts. The chain couples TRBV6-1 to TRBJ2-5; either TRBD1 or TRBD2 may fit D (5 bases each). CDR3 size: 15 residues. Germline V lookup: CDR1 MNHNS, CDR2 SASEGT. With 6 bases removed from V and 5 bases from J, the gap between germline ends came to 19 bases. CDR3 residues: CASREIRGSGETQYF. The CDR3 nucleotides are TGTGCCAGCAGAGAAATACGGGGCTCTGGGGAGACCCAGTACTTC.

The J gene is TRBJ1-4, the V gene TRBV7-9; TRBD1 matches at 7 bases. The length of the CDR3 is 15 residues. The V gene's germline CDR1 is SEHNR and CDR2 FQNEAQ (reference sequence). J lost 6 bases, V lost 4 bases, and 8 bases had no gene match. In DNA, the CDR3 is TGTGCCAGCAGCTCGACCGGGACAGAGGATGAAAAACTGTTTTTT. Translated, it gives CASSSTGTEDEKLFF.

This chain uses TRBV27 with TRBJ2-3; 7 nucleotides line up with TRBD2. The CDR3 totals 16 residues. J gave up 0 bases and V 6 bases, and 9 bases lay outside the gene matches. CDR1 and CDR2 (germline): MNHEY, SMNVEV (reference sequence). CDR3 residues: CASSYSGPQSTDTQYF. The DNA of the CDR3 is TGTGCCAGCAGCTATAGCGGGCCCCAAAGCACAGATACGCAGTATTTT.

The V and J genes are TRBV18 and TRBJ1-4; D is unresolved. This CDR3 spans 13 amino acids. Germline values: CDR1 KGHSH, CDR2 LQKENI. The V and J ends lost 3 bases and 7 bases respectively, with 9 bases between them. CDR3 in amino acids: CASSPNRGEKLFF. The CDR3 DNA follows: TGTGCCAGCTCACCTAACAGAGGTGAAAAACTGTTTTTT.

This clonotype was found a few times. The chain is built from TRBV12-3 or TRBV12-4 and TRBJ1-4; 7 nucleotides line up with TRBD1. With V trimmed by 5 bases and J by 7 bases, 7 bases remained unmatched. CDR3 length: 14 amino acids. The CDR3 region is CASSQTGRGEKLFF. Here the CDR3 DNA reads TGTGCCAGCAGTCAGACAGGGCGCGGTGAAAAACTGTTTTTT.

The J gene is TRBJ2-7, the V gene TRBV27, with D unresolved. Germline V gene lookup returns CDR1 MNHEY and CDR2 SMNVEV (reference sequence). V dropped 2 bases and J dropped 1 base, with 9 bases sitting between them. The CDR3 covers 14 residues. The CDR3: CASSLASPSYEQYF. CDR3 DNA: TGTGCCAGCAGTTTAGCGAGTCCTTCCTACGAGCAGTACTTC.

This clonotype was seen many times. V gene TRBV20-1 combines with J gene TRBJ1-5; D is ambiguous. There are 15 residues in the CDR3. The germline gives CDR1 DFQATT, CDR2 SNEGSKA (reference sequence). Trimming stripped 0 bases from V and 4 bases from J, with 13 bases between. The CDR3, as DNA: TGCAGTGCTAGAGATAGAGTATCGGGGAATCAGCCCCAGCATTTT. Amino acid sequence: CSARDRVSGNQPQHF.

This clonotype came up many times. V is TRBV4-2 and J is TRBJ1-2, with 7 bases fitting TRBD1. J was trimmed by 3 bases and V by 4 bases; bases with no gene match: 8. Per germline, CDR1 LGHNA and CDR2 YNFKEQ. This CDR3 spans 15 amino acids. This chain's CDR3 is CASSPQGGQYYGYTF. The CDR3 DNA sequence: TGTGCCAGCAGCCCGCAGGGGGGGCAGTACTATGGCTACACCTTC.

The chain combines TRBV20-1 with TRBJ2-3; D is possibly TRBD2 (7 bases). This CDR3 spans 14 amino acids. Germline CDR1 is DFQATT and CDR2 is SNEGSKA (reference sequence). Trimming removed 6 bases from V and 5 bases from J, with 18 bases in between. The DNA of the CDR3 is TGCAGTGCAGCGGAGGAGGGGGGGGTAGATACGCAGTATTTT. It encodes CSAAEEGGVDTQYF.

The rearrangement joins TRBV20-1 to TRBJ2-6; D is unresolved. Germline assignment: CDR1 DFQATT and CDR2 SNEGSKA (reference sequence). The CDR3 loop spans 15 amino acids. The V end was cut by 2 bases, the J end by 0 bases, with 8 bases between. Here the CDR3 reads CSARRRISGANVLTF. Written as DNA, the CDR3 is TGCAGTGCTAGAAGACGGATCTCTGGGGCCAACGTCCTGACTTTC.

This clonotype was counted ten times or more. V gene TRBV20-1 combines with J gene TRBJ2-1; a possible D gene is TRBD1 (6 bases). Per germline, CDR1 DFQATT and CDR2 SNEGSKA (reference sequence). Trimming stripped 7 bases from V and 7 bases from J, with 11 bases between. The CDR3 contains 11 residues. CDR3 loop: CSVNGQNEQFF. CDR3 nucleotide sequence: TGCAGTGTTAACGGACAGAATGAGCAGTTCTTC.

This clonotype was counted a few times. The chain is built from TRBV20-1 and TRBJ2-3; 8 bases match TRBD2. The CDR3 is 13 residues long. Germline CDR1 and CDR2: DFQATT and SNEGSKA (reference sequence). The chain's CDR3 is CRVAGTSTDTQYF. In nucleotides, the CDR3 is TGCAGGGTAGCGGGGACAAGCACAGATACGCAGTATTTT.

This clonotype was observed many times. The V call is TRBV20-1, the J call TRBJ2-1; 11 bases match TRBD2. This CDR3 contains 16 residues. CDR1 and CDR2 from the germline V gene are DFQATT and SNEGSKA (reference sequence). J gave up 8 bases and V 0 bases, and 9 bases lay outside the gene matches. CDR3 sequence reads: CSARDPLAGAFDEQFF. The CDR3 region has the DNA TGCAGTGCTAGAGACCCACTAGCGGGAGCATTTGATGAGCAGTTCTTC.

This clonotype was found a few times. The chain combines TRBV6-2 or TRBV6-3 with TRBJ2-6; 9 bases fit TRBD2. The ends lost 6 bases at V and 2 bases at J; junction bases unmatched: 14. Germline CDR1 MNHEY, CDR2 SVGEGT. This CDR3 contains 19 residues. CDR3 in amino acids: CASSNSIAGEAAGANVLTF. Written as DNA, the CDR3 is TGTGCCAGCAGCAACAGCATAGCGGGAGAAGCCGCTGGGGCCAACGTCCTGACTTTC.

The gene calls are TRBV18 and TRBJ2-7, with 9 bases identical to TRBD1. CDR1 and CDR2 (germline): KGHSH, LQKENI. The CDR3 has 14 residues. Trimming took 3 bases from V and 5 from J; bases not matched to a gene: 5. The CDR3 reads CASSPGQGSHEQYF. CDR3 bases: TGTGCCAGCTCACCTGGACAGGGGAGCCACGAGCAGTACTTC.

The sample holds a few counts of this clonotype. The genes are TRBV25-1 and TRBJ2-1; TRBD2 is a possible D gene (5 bases). Germline-derived CDR1 and CDR2 are MGHDK and SYGVNS. CDR3 length equals 14 residues. V dropped 4 bases and J dropped 7 bases, with 14 bases sitting between them. The CDR3 loop reads CASSGRRPVNEQFF. CDR3 DNA sequence: TGTGCCAGCAGTGGGCGGAGGCCCGTTAATGAGCAGTTCTTC.

The chain employs TRBV29-1 and TRBJ2-1; 10 bases agree with TRBD2. The CDR3 is made up of 14 amino acids. Germline CDR1 SQVTM, CDR2 ANQGSEA. Trimming at V came to 4 bases and at J to 7 bases, leaving 7 bases not matched to a gene. Here the CDR3 DNA reads TGCAGCGTTGGGGGGGGTAGCGGGAGGAATGAGCAGTTCTTC. Encoded protein: CSVGGGSGRNEQFF.

This clonotype has only a few counts. The V and J genes are TRBV4-1 and TRBJ2-7, with D hard to call. Germline V gene sequence: CDR1 MGHRA, CDR2 YSYEKL. The V end lost 0 bases, the J end lost 1 base, and 13 bases lay between the germline ends. The CDR3 contains 16 residues. The CDR3 DNA reads as TGCGCCAGCAGCCAAGATTTTCATGCCCCATCCTACGAGCAGTACGTC. Encoded protein: CASSQDFHAPSYEQYV.

The table lists this clonotype with many counts. The chain has TRBV20-1 and TRBJ1-2; tentative D call: TRBD1 (5 bases). Trimming cost V 4 bases and J 5 bases, with 11 bases left between them. The CDR3 consists of 12 residues. Looked up from germline, CDR1 is DFQATT and CDR2 is SNEGSKA (reference sequence). Here the CDR3 DNA reads TGCAGTGCTACGGACAAGGCGTATGGCTACACCTTC. This gives the protein CSATDKAYGYTF.

This clonotype showed up many times. V usage is TRBV3-1 and J usage is TRBJ1-3; TRBD1 agrees at 7 bases. The CDR3 contains 16 residues. The V and J ends lost 5 bases and 0 bases, in that order; junction bases with no gene match: 7. From germline, CDR1 is LGHDT and CDR2 YNNKEL (reference sequence). The CDR3 DNA sequence: TGTGCCAGCAGCACGGGACAGTTCTTCTCTGGAAACACCATATATTTT. This gives the protein CASSTGQFFSGNTIYF. Full variable domain (remainder filled in from reference TRBV3-1 and TRBJ1-3): DTAVSQTPKYLVTQMGNDKSIKCEQNLGHDTMYWYKQDSKKFLKIMFSYNNKELIINETVPNRFSPKSPDKAHLNLHINSLELGDSAVYFCASSTGQFFSGNTIYFGEGSWLTVV.

This clonotype appeared a few times. The chain couples TRBV29-1 to TRBJ1-3; no reliable D call. The CDR3 length is 14 residues. Germline lookup yields CDR1 SQVTM and CDR2 ANQGSEA. V was trimmed by 4 bases and J by 3 bases, leaving 13 bases between them. CDR3 in amino acids: CSVVVQQRGNTIYF. DNA of the CDR3: TGCAGCGTTGTGGTACAGCAACGTGGAAACACCATATATTTT.

V and J are TRBV5-5 and TRBJ2-1; no clear D. V was shortened by 4 bases and J by 3 bases, with 14 bases between the two germline ends. CDR3 size: 15 residues. Germline loops: CDR1 SGHKS, CDR2 YYEKEE (reference sequence). This CDR3 is CASSPWLVCYNEQFF. CDR3 bases: TGTGCCAGCAGCCCCTGGCTAGTCTGCTACAATGAGCAGTTCTTC. The entire variable domain, with the rest obtained from reference TRBV5-5 and TRBJ2-1, is as follows: DAGVTQSPTHLIKTRGQQVTLRCSPISGHKSVSWYQQVLGQGPQFIFQYYEKEERGRGNFPDRFSARQFPNYSSELNVNALLLGDSALYLCASSPWLVCYNEQFFGPGTRLTVL.

The V gene is TRBV5-5, the J gene TRBJ2-3; no definite D call. V was shortened by 1 base and J by 2 bases, with 8 bases between the two germline ends. The CDR3 is 14 residues long. Germline V lookup: CDR1 SGHKS, CDR2 YYEKEE (reference sequence). The CDR3 spells CASSLLDLTDTQYF. The CDR3, as DNA: TGTGCCAGCAGCTTGCTTGACCTCACAGATACGCAGTATTTT.

This clonotype came up many times. V gene TRBV20-1 combines with J gene TRBJ1-1, with D maybe TRBD1 (6 bases). The germline gives CDR1 DFQATT, CDR2 SNEGSKA (reference sequence). Trimming left V 3 bases short and J 1 base short, with 9 bases between. This CDR3 has 13 residues. CDR3 coding DNA: TGCAGTGCTAGCCGGACAGCGAACACTGAAGCTTTCTTT. Amino acids: CSASRTANTEAFF.

The chain links TRBV30 to TRBJ2-5; D not certain. The CDR3 totals 13 residues. The germline V gene encodes CDR1 GTSNPN and CDR2 SVGIG (reference sequence). V lost 1 base, J lost 1 base, and 7 bases lay in between. This CDR3 is CAWSETPQETQYF. In nucleotides, the CDR3 is TGTGCCTGGAGTGAGACGCCCCAAGAGACCCAGTACTTC.

The CDR3 reads CASSLTGTSGRAGEFF. The CDR3 nucleotides read TGTGCCAGCAGCCTTACCGGGACTAGCGGGAGGGCCGGGGAGTTCTTC. The rearrangement joins TRBV3-1 to TRBJ2-1, with 16 bases identical to TRBD2. With 4 bases clipped from V and 14 bases from J, the junction kept 11 bases outside the gene matches. Per the germline V gene, CDR1 is LGHDT and CDR2 is YNNKEL (reference sequence). The CDR3 length is 16 residues.

CDR3 in amino acids: CASSSEGRRDTQYF. DNA of the CDR3: TGTGCCAGCAGTAGCGAGGGGCGAAGAGATACGCAGTATTTT. The V and J genes are TRBV2 and TRBJ2-3; D assignment may be TRBD1 or TRBD2 (5 bases each). Germline values: CDR1 SNHLY, CDR2 FYNNEI. V was trimmed by 5 bases and J by 5 bases, leaving 14 bases between them. The length of the CDR3 is 14 residues.

The chain carries TRBV11-3 and TRBJ1-4; D is possibly TRBD1 (5 bases). This CDR3 is 14 amino acids long. V shed 3 bases and J shed 6 bases, with 11 bases lying between them. Germline values: CDR1 SGHNT, CDR2 YENEEA. CDR3 loop: CASSFDVGDEKLFF. CDR3 coding DNA: TGTGCCAGCAGCTTCGACGTAGGGGATGAAAAACTGTTTTTT.

This clonotype turned up a few times. The V gene is TRBV12-3 or TRBV12-4, the J gene TRBJ1-6; D unresolved. The CDR3 length is 14 residues. V shed 7 bases and J shed 9 bases, with 16 bases lying between them. The CDR3, as DNA: TGTGCCAGCACCTTCTCGAGGGAGGGTTCACCCCTCCACTTT. Its protein is CASTFSREGSPLHF.

This clonotype was seen a handful of times. The chain has TRBV7-8 and TRBJ2-2; D possibly corresponds to TRBD2 (6 bases). Looked up from germline, CDR1 is SGHVS and CDR2 is FQNEAQ. Trimming pared 1 base from V and 11 bases from J, leaving 14 bases between. The CDR3 has 14 amino acids. DNA for the CDR3: TGTGCCAGCAGCTTAGTGGGGGGTAGGGTAGAGCTGTTTTTT. Translation gives CASSLVGGRVELFF.

This clonotype was recorded a few times. This chain joins TRBV2 and TRBJ2-7; TRBD2 matches 12 bases. The CDR3 consists of 16 residues. V gave up 6 bases and J gave up 3 bases; unmatched junction bases: 9. CDR1 is SNHLY, CDR2 FYNNEI, per germline. The CDR3 sequence is CASRSGLAGMRYEQYV. CDR3 in DNA: TGTGCCAGCAGATCCGGACTAGCGGGAATGCGCTACGAGCAGTACGTC.